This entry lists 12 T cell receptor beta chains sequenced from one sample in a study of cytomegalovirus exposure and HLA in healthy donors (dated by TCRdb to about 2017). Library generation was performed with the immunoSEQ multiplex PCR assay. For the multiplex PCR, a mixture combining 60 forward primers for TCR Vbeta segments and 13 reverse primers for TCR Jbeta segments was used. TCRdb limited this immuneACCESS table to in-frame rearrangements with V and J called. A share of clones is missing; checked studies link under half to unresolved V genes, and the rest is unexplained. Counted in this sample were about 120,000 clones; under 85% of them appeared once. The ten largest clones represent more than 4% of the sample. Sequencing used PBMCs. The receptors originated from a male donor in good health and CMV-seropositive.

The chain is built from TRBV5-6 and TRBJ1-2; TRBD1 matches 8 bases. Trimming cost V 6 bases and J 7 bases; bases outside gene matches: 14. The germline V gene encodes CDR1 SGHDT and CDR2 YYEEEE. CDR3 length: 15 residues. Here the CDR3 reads CASTPVGQGGIGYTF. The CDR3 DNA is TGTGCCAGCACCCCGGTAGGACAGGGAGGAATTGGCTACACCTTC.

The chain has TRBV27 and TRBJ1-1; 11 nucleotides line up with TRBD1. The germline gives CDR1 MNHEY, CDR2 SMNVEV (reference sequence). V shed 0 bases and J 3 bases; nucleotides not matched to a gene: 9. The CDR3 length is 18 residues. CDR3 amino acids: CASSLSKGRGQGDTEAFF. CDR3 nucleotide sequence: TGTGCCAGCAGTTTATCGAAGGGGAGGGGACAGGGGGACACTGAAGCTTTCTTT.

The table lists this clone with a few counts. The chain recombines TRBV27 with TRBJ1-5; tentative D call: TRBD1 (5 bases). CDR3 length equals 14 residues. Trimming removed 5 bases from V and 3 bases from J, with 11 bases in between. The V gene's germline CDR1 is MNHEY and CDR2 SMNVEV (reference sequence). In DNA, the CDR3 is TGTGCCAGCAGTGCAGACAGTGACAATCAGCCCCAGCATTTT. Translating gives CASSADSDNQPQHF.

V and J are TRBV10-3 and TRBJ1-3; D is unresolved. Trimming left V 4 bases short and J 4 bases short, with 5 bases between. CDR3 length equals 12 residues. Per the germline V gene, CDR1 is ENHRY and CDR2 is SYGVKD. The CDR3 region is CAISGAGNTIYF. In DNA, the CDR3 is TGTGCCATCAGTGGGGCCGGAAACACCATATATTTT.

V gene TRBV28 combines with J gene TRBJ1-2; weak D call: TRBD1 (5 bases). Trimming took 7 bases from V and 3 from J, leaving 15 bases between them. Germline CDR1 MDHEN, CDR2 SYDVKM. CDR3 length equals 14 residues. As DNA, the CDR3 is TGTGCCAGCACGGTCCGGAGGGGCGACTATGGCTACACCTTC. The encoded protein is CASTVRRGDYGYTF.

The DNA of the CDR3 is TGTGCCAGCAGTTTTTTACAGCTTAGCAATCAGCCCCAGCATTTT. It translates to CASSFLQLSNQPQHF. The J gene is TRBJ1-5, the V gene TRBV28, with unresolved D. The length of the CDR3 is 15 residues. V gave up 3 bases and J gave up 0 bases, with 9 bases separating them. In germline, CDR1 is MDHEN, CDR2 SYDVKM.

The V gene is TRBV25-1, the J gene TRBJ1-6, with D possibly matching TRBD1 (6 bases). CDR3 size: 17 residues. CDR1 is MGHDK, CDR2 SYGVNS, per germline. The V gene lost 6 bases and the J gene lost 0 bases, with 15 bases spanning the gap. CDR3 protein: CASSPGGFGSYNSPLHF. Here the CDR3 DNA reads TGTGCCAGCAGCCCTGGGGGCTTCGGCTCCTATAATTCACCCCTCCACTTT.

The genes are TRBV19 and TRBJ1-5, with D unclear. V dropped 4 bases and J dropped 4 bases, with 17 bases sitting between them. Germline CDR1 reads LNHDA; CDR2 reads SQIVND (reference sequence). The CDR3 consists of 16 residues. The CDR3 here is CASSKSQSLRNQPQHF. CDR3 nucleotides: TGTGCCAGTAGTAAAAGCCAGAGCCTGAGGAATCAGCCCCAGCATTTT.

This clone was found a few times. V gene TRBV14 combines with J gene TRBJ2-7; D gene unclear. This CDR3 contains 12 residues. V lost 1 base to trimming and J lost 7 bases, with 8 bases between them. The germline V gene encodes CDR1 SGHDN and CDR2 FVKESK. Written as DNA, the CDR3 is TGTGCCAGCAGCCAAGCAGGCTTGGAGCAGTACTTC. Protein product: CASSQAGLEQYF.

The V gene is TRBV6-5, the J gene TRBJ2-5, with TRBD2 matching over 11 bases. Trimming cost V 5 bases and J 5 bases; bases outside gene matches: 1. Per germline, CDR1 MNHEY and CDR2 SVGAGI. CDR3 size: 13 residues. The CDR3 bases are TGTGCCAGCAGTGGGACTAGCGGTGAGACCCAGTACTTC. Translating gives CASSGTSGETQYF.

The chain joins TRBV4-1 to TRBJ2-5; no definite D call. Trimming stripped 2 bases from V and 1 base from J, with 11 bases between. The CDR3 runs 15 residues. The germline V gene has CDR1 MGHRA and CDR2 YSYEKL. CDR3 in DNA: TGCGCCAGCAGCCAACAAACACAGATCCAAGAGACCCAGTACTTC. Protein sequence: CASSQQTQIQETQYF.

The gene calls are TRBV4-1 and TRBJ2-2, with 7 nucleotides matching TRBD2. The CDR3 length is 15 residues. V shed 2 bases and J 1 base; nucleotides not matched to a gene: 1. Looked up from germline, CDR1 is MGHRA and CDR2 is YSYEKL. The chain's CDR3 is CASSQLAENTGELFF. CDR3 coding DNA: TGCGCCAGCAGCCAACTAGCGGAGAACACCGGGGAGCTGTTTTTT.